The 29 T cell receptor beta chains below all came from one sample that was sequenced in a study of blood T cell repertoires in COVID-19 (dated by TCRdb to 2019 to 2021). Libraries were made using the immunoSEQ multiplex PCR assay. The clones in this table, taken by TCRdb from immuneACCESS, are in-frame only. Not every clone is retained; where verified, under half of the shortfall comes from an unresolved V gene, and the cause of the rest is unknown. The table for this sample lists some 200,000 clones; approximately 91% of them were counted only once. About 0.77% of the sample belongs to the ten largest clones. Sequenced input: PBMCs or T cells enriched from blood (not recorded which). The receptor set was obtained from a woman between 18 and 29 years old who had recovered from COVID-19.

The chain recombines TRBV27 with TRBJ2-1; perhaps TRBD2 as D (6 bases). Trimming removed 5 bases at V and 2 bases at J, with 13 bases between. Per the germline V gene, CDR1 is MNHEY and CDR2 is SMNVEV (reference sequence). CDR3 length equals 15 residues. The CDR3 sequence: CASSQTSIPYNEQFF. CDR3 sequence (DNA): TGTGCCAGCAGTCAAACTAGCATACCCTACAATGAGCAGTTCTTC.

The sample holds a few counts of this clone. The chain recombines TRBV24-1 with TRBJ1-5, with D uncertain. The germline V and J ends were trimmed by 3 bases and 6 bases, with 8 bases remaining between them. CDR3 length: 13 residues. Germline V gene sequence: CDR1 KGHDR, CDR2 SFDVKD. CDR3 amino acids: CATSDGSGQPQHF. DNA for the CDR3: TGTGCCACCAGTGATGGCAGTGGTCAGCCCCAGCATTTT.

This chain connects TRBV7-2 to TRBJ1-3; D possibly corresponds to TRBD1 (6 bases). V shed 4 bases and J shed 4 bases, with 11 bases lying between them. The germline V gene encodes CDR1 SGHTA and CDR2 FQGNSA. CDR3 size: 14 residues. Here the CDR3 reads CASSSGGAGNTIYF. DNA for the CDR3: TGTGCCAGCAGCTCCGGGGGGGCGGGAAACACCATATATTTT.

The gene calls are TRBV5-1 and TRBJ1-1; 9 bases line up with TRBD1. The CDR3 is 14 residues long. V shed 4 bases, J shed 2 bases, and the junction held 3 bases outside the gene matches. Per the germline V gene, CDR1 is SGHRS and CDR2 is YFSETQ. CDR3 DNA sequence: TGCGCCAGCAGCCAGACAGGGGGTAACACTGAAGCTTTCTTT. This translates into CASSQTGGNTEAFF.

The rearrangement links TRBV4-1 to TRBJ2-1; 12 bases align to TRBD2. Germline V CDR1 and CDR2: MGHRA, YSYEKL. J was trimmed by 1 base and V by 0 bases; bases with no gene match: 7. There are 19 residues in the CDR3. The CDR3 here is CASSQDVLAGGRSYNEQFF. The CDR3 bases are TGCGCCAGCAGCCAAGATGTACTAGCGGGAGGCCGATCCTACAATGAGCAGTTCTTC.

In this sample, this clone turned up once. The chain couples TRBV19 to TRBJ2-1; no clear D gene. Germline V CDR1 and CDR2: LNHDA, SQIVND (reference sequence). The CDR3 has 13 amino acids. Between the trimmed V and J ends, which lost 6 bases and 8 bases, there was a span of 14 bases. CDR3 residues: CASRSPPADEQFF. The CDR3, as DNA: TGTGCCAGTAGGAGCCCACCCGCGGATGAGCAGTTCTTC.

The chain recombines TRBV28 with TRBJ2-1; a possible D gene is TRBD2 (5 bases). CDR1 MDHEN and CDR2 SYDVKM come from the germline V gene. V was cut by 3 bases and J by 4 bases, with 13 bases left in between. The CDR3 is 15 amino acids. The CDR3: CASSFSVPGYNEQFF. CDR3 nucleotide sequence: TGTGCCAGCAGTTTTTCCGTTCCGGGATACAATGAGCAGTTCTTC.

The chain employs TRBV3-1 (or the pseudogene TRBV3-2) and TRBJ2-5; 8 nucleotides match TRBD1. This CDR3 has 16 residues. Losses at the gene ends were 3 bases for V and 7 bases for J; bases not matched to a gene: 13. In germline, CDR1 is LGHDT, CDR2 YNNKEL (reference sequence). Written as DNA, the CDR3 is TGTGCCAGCAGCCATGACACATTAGCCGGGACAGGGACCCAGTACTTC. It translates to CASSHDTLAGTGTQYF.

The chain carries TRBV4-3 and TRBJ2-2; 8 bases map to TRBD1. This CDR3 has 17 amino acids. V was pared by 0 bases and J by 3 bases, with 6 bases of the junction left unmatched. CDR1 LGHNA and CDR2 YSLEER come from the germline V gene. CDR3 region: CASSQDSQGADTGELFF. In nucleotides, the CDR3 is TGCGCCAGCAGCCAAGATAGCCAGGGGGCGGACACCGGGGAGCTGTTTTTT.

The chain has TRBV10-3 and TRBJ2-5; weak D call: TRBD1 (6 bases). The CDR3 consists of 14 residues. Trimming cost V 3 bases and J 5 bases, with 13 bases left between them. Germline V CDR1 and CDR2: ENHRY, SYGVKD. The CDR3 loop reads CAISDFGQRETQYF. CDR3 sequence (DNA): TGTGCCATCAGTGACTTTGGACAGAGGGAGACCCAGTACTTC.

The CDR3 spells CASSLAESYNEQFF. The CDR3 DNA reads as TGTGCCAGCAGTTTAGCAGAATCCTACAATGAGCAGTTCTTC. This chain links TRBV27 with TRBJ2-1; no definite D call. V was trimmed by 2 bases and J by 1 base, leaving 6 bases between them. The CDR3 length is 14 residues. CDR1 and CDR2 (germline): MNHEY, SMNVEV (reference sequence).

The chain links TRBV5-1 to TRBJ2-6; possibly TRBD1 for D (6 bases). V was pared by 3 bases and J by 2 bases, with 21 bases between. The CDR3 length is 19 residues. CDR1 SGHRS and CDR2 YFSETQ come from the germline V gene. The CDR3 here is CASSYDTTGLETGANVLTF. DNA for the CDR3: TGCGCCAGCAGCTATGACACAACAGGGTTGGAGACTGGGGCCAACGTCCTGACTTTC.

The rearrangement links TRBV7-3 to TRBJ2-2; the D gene is possibly TRBD2 (5 bases). In germline, CDR1 is SGHTA, CDR2 FQGTGA. Trimming stripped 5 bases from V and 6 bases from J, with 22 bases between. The CDR3 is 17 residues long. The CDR3 loop reads CASSPTLADPGAGELFF. CDR3 DNA: TGTGCCAGCAGCCCAACGCTAGCAGACCCTGGGGCCGGGGAGCTGTTTTTT.

V usage is TRBV20-1 and J usage is TRBJ2-2, with a possible D match to TRBD1 (6 bases). CDR3 length equals 14 residues. Germline CDR1 is DFQATT and CDR2 is SNEGSKA (reference sequence). Trimming removed 3 bases at V and 4 bases at J, with 12 bases between. As DNA, the CDR3 is TGCAGTGCTAGTCAGGGGCTGGTCACCGGGGAGCTGTTTTTT. It codes for CSASQGLVTGELFF.

The J gene is TRBJ1-2, the V gene TRBV5-1; 7 positions agree with TRBD1. The V gene end was trimmed by 2 bases and the J gene end by 3 bases; junction bases not matched to a gene: 4. The CDR3 has 14 amino acids. CDR1 and CDR2 from the germline V gene are SGHRS and YFSETQ. The CDR3 DNA reads as TGCGCCAGCAGCTTTGGTACAGGGGACTATGGCTACACCTTC. The encoded protein is CASSFGTGDYGYTF.

The table lists this clone with a count of one. The V gene is TRBV3-1 (or the pseudogene TRBV3-2), the J gene TRBJ1-6; D is undetermined. Germline CDR1 LGHDT, CDR2 YNNKEL (reference sequence). V dropped 4 bases and J dropped 7 bases, with 11 bases sitting between them. This CDR3 spans 14 amino acids. The chain's CDR3 is CASSLGLSNSPLHF. CDR3 nucleotides: TGTGCCAGCAGCCTCGGACTTTCCAATTCACCCCTCCACTTT.

The V gene is TRBV9, the J gene TRBJ1-1, with TRBD1 identical over 9 bases. CDR3 length: 16 amino acids. CDR1 is SGDLS, CDR2 YYNGEE, per germline. Germline trimming cut 4 bases from V and 0 bases from J; bases unmatched to any gene: 7. The chain's CDR3 is CASSLGQGLMNTEAFF. In nucleotides, the CDR3 is TGTGCCAGCAGCCTGGGACAGGGCCTCATGAACACTGAAGCTTTCTTT.

The gene calls are TRBV5-1 and TRBJ1-6, with D uncertain. Germline V gene data show CDR1 as SGHRS and CDR2 as YFSETQ. V was shortened by 0 bases and J by 7 bases, with 8 bases between the two germline ends. This CDR3 has 14 amino acids. Written as DNA, the CDR3 is TGCGCCAGCAGCTTGGCAGGAAGAAATTCACCCCTCCACTTT. Encoded protein: CASSLAGRNSPLHF.

The chain joins TRBV5-6 to TRBJ1-2, with 8 bases that match TRBD1. Trimming removed 1 base from V and 4 bases from J; junction bases left unmatched: 6. Germline V lookup: CDR1 SGHDT, CDR2 YYEEEE. The CDR3 runs to 15 residues. CDR3 residues: CASSLHRGFGYGYTF. The CDR3 DNA reads TGTGCCAGCAGCTTGCACAGGGGGTTTGGCTATGGCTACACCTTC.

This clone was found a few times. V gene TRBV4-1 combines with J gene TRBJ2-1; 15 bases are shared with TRBD2. The CDR3 covers 15 residues. V lost 4 bases and J lost 9; bases outside the gene matches: 4. Germline CDR1 is MGHRA and CDR2 is YSYEKL. CDR3 DNA sequence: TGCGCCAGCAGCCCGGGACTAGCGGGAGGATTTGAGCAGTTCTTC. Its protein is CASSPGLAGGFEQFF.

In DNA, the CDR3 is TGCGCCAGCAGCTTGGGGGACAGCCAGCAGTACTTC. Translation gives CASSLGDSQQYF. The chain is built from TRBV5-1 and TRBJ2-7; 7 bases line up with TRBD1. Germline V gives CDR1 SGHRS, CDR2 YFSETQ. There are 12 residues in the CDR3. V gave up 0 bases and J gave up 8 bases; unmatched junction bases: 2.

The V and J genes are TRBV10-2 and TRBJ1-5; no clear D. The CDR3 loop spans 14 amino acids. Per germline, CDR1 WSHSY and CDR2 SAAADI. Between the trimmed V and J ends, which lost 4 bases and 3 bases, there was a span of 10 bases. The DNA of the CDR3 is TGCGCCAGCAGTGTAACAGAACTCAATCAGCCCCAGCATTTT. Translated: CASSVTELNQPQHF.

The rearrangement links TRBV5-4 to TRBJ2-5, with D unresolved. CDR3 length: 12 residues. Germline loops: CDR1 SGHNT, CDR2 YYREEE (reference sequence). V was cut by 4 bases and J by 3 bases, with 7 bases left in between. CDR3 sequence (DNA): TGTGCCAGCAGCGCGTACGAAGAGACCCAGTACTTC. It translates to CASSAYEETQYF. Together with reference TRBV5-4 and TRBJ2-5, the CDR3 gives the full variable domain: ETGVTQSPTHLIKTRGQQVTLRCSSQSGHNTVSWYQQALGQGPQFIFQYYREEENGRGNFPPRFSGLQFPNYSSELNVNALELDDSALYLCASSAYEETQYFGPGTRLLVL.

The rearrangement joins TRBV19 to TRBJ1-5; D is undetermined. Germline V lookup: CDR1 LNHDA, CDR2 SQIVND (reference sequence). V lost 0 bases to trimming and J lost 2 bases, with 8 bases between them. CDR3 size: 15 residues. In nucleotides, the CDR3 is TGTGCCAGTAGTATAGATCCCCCTGGCAATCAGCCCCAGCATTTT. This codes for CASSIDPPGNQPQHF. Looking up the rest from reference TRBV19 and TRBJ1-5 gives the full variable domain: DGGITQSPKYLFRKEGQNVTLSCEQNLNHDAMYWYRQDPGQGLRLIYYSQIVNDFQKGDIAEGYSVSREKKESFPLTVTSAQKNPTAFYLCASSIDPPGNQPQHFGDGTRLSIL.

The gene calls are TRBV28 and TRBJ2-7; D unclear. Trimming left V 3 bases short and J 4 bases short, with 10 bases between. The germline CDR1 and CDR2 sequences are MDHEN and SYDVKM. The CDR3 is made up of 13 amino acids. DNA for the CDR3: TGTGCCAGCAGTTTCCCCGGTGTTTACGAGCAGTACTTC. Residues: CASSFPGVYEQYF.

The sample holds one count of this clone. The chain couples TRBV10-3 to TRBJ2-7, with 10 bases that match TRBD1. V lost 6 bases to trimming and J lost 1 base; unmatched junction nucleotides: 6. The V gene's germline CDR1 is ENHRY and CDR2 SYGVKD. The CDR3 totals 15 residues. The CDR3 region has the DNA TGTGCCATCAGCGGCCCGGGACAGGGGTCCTACGAGCAGTACTTC. This codes for CAISGPGQGSYEQYF.

V usage is TRBV11-1 and J usage is TRBJ2-2; 8 positions match TRBD1. The CDR3 spans 16 residues. Germline assignment: CDR1 SGHAT and CDR2 FQDESV (reference sequence). Trimming at V came to 3 bases and at J to 4 bases, leaving 7 bases not matched to a gene. CDR3 region: CASSFGQGAGTGELFF. The CDR3 bases are TGTGCCAGCAGCTTCGGGCAGGGGGCGGGCACCGGGGAGCTGTTTTTT.

This clone was observed once. The rearrangement links TRBV7-9 to TRBJ2-1, with no clear D. This CDR3 has 13 residues. Germline V CDR1 and CDR2: SEHNR, FQNEAQ (reference sequence). The V end was cut by 4 bases, the J end by 6 bases, with 10 bases between. In nucleotides, the CDR3 is TGTGCCAGCAGCTCCTCAATACTCAATGAGCAGTTCTTC. This translates into CASSSSILNEQFF.

A few counts support this clone. The V call is TRBV4-2, the J call TRBJ1-2; D gene ambiguous. Germline CDR1 and CDR2: LGHNA and YNFKEQ. V gave up 4 bases and J gave up 7 bases, with 19 bases separating them. The CDR3 runs 15 residues. CDR3 in DNA: TGTGCCAGCAGCCCGGAGACGGTGGGGAGGGCTGGCTACACCTTC. Residues: CASSPETVGRAGYTF.